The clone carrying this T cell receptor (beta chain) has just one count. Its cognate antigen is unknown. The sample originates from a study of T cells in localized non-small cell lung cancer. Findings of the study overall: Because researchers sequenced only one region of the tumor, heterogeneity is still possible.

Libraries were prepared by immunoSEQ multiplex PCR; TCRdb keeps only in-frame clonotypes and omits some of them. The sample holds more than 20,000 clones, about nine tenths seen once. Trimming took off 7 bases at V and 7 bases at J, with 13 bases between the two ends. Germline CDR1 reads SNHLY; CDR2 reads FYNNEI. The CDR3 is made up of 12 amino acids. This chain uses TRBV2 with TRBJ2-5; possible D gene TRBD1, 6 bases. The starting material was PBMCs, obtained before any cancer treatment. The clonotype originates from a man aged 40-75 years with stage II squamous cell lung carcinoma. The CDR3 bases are TGTGCCAGCACCCCACAGGGCGGGACCCAGTACTTC. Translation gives CASTPQGGTQYF.